The entry below describes one TCR beta chain. This entry comes from a study of cytomegalovirus exposure and HLA in healthy donors. About the study: Unique TCR beta sequences numbering approximately 120 million came from around 180 million T cells in an earlier analysis.

CDR3 length equals 16 residues. The trim removed 2 bases at V and 2 bases at J, leaving 2 bases unmatched. Germline values: CDR1 ENHRY, CDR2 SYGVKD. The PCR employed 60 Vbeta primers together with 13 Jbeta primers. The method was immunoSEQ multiplex PCR; TCRdb's version includes in-frame clones alone and lacks a portion of them. The table records 200,000 or so clones, approximately 81% of them present only once. The chain combines TRBV10-3 with TRBJ1-4, with 10 bases matching TRBD1. Sequencing was performed on PBMCs. The TCR sequence derives from a man aged 25 to 40 in good health and CMV-seronegative. For the CDR3, the DNA is TGTGCCATCAGTGAGGGGACAGGGGATACTAATGAAAAACTGTTTTTT. As protein: CAISEGTGDTNEKLFF.